This T cell receptor beta chain comes out of a study of metastatic and nonmetastatic thyroid tumors. Study at large: Comparison of repertoires was carried out across blood and tumor or nodule tissue from malignant and benign thyroid patients. Notes on the study in general: Reports indicated that malignant thyroid tumors showed significantly higher TCR beta diversity than benign nodules did, in blood and tumor.

Comment on this clone: Its cognate antigen is unknown.

In the original processing: The authors used CDR3 differences across clinicopathological groups to build a distant-metastasis classifier for papillary thyroid cancer. With MiXCR, TCRdb reprocessed the PCR reads. The V and J calls and clone size are TCRdb's, not the authors'. The table includes about 15,000 clones, about a third detected once. Per germline, CDR1 PRHDT and CDR2 FYEKMQ (reference sequence). The V gene end was trimmed by 1 base and the J gene end by 2 bases; junction bases not matched to a gene: 8. This CDR3 is built from 17 residues. Among the patients, none had received any treatment before thyroid surgery.

This chain connects TRBV13 to TRBJ2-3; TRBD1 agrees at 8 bases. The receptor's source is a male donor with papillary thyroid cancer or a benign thyroid nodule (not recorded which). Some clones in this sample may be carry-over from other donors' samples. Source material: tumor tissue. CDR3 region: CASSLVLGTGFTDTQYF. CDR3 nucleotide sequence: TGTGCCAGCAGCTTAGTCCTCGGGACAGGCTTCACAGATACGCAGTATTTT.